Reported below is one T cell receptor beta chain. The entry originates in a study of blood T cell repertoires in COVID-19. Turning to the study itself: From T cells, B-cell-depleted T cells, or PBMCs came the material, which was cDNA or gDNA.

The CDR3 consists of 14 residues. The V end lost 4 bases, the J end lost 1 base, and 7 bases lay between the germline ends. Germline loops: CDR1 MNHEY, CDR2 SMNVEV (reference sequence). TCRdb keeps only in-frame clones here, not all; method: immunoSEQ multiplex PCR. The sample has a few hundred thousand clones, about 87% seen once. This TCR was sampled from a woman younger than 45 with COVID-19, enrolled during active disease. Material: peripheral blood. The V call is TRBV27, the J call TRBJ2-2; no definite D call. This CDR3 is CASSSGGNTGELFF. As DNA, the CDR3 is TGTGCCAGCAGTTCCGGCGGGAACACCGGGGAGCTGTTTTTT.